The T cell receptor beta chain under discussion was sequenced for a study of shared clonotypes between healthy human individuals. For the study at large: The study used three CD4 naive, three CD4 memory, two CD8 naive and one CD8 memory plate per donor. Study observations and caveats: When naive CD4 clonotypes were compared across a handful of donors, about 4.8% were shared.

Generated by immunoSEQ multiplex PCR, the TCRdb table keeps only in-frame clones and is missing some. In the table there are over 950,000 clones, roughly 80% of which are singletons. A word on this clone: Antigen unknown.

Naive CD45RA+ and memory CD45RA-negative subsets were split from CD4+ cells. V lost 2 bases and J lost 8; bases outside the gene matches: 13. The germline V gene encodes CDR1 SGDLS and CDR2 YYNGEE. CDR3 length: 16 amino acids. Sequencing used memory CD4+ T cells from PBMCs. Indicated subset: CD45RA-negative fraction. The rearrangement joins TRBV9 to TRBJ1-1; TRBD1 matches 9 bases. The TCR comes from a man younger than 35 in good health. Some clones in this sample may be carry-over from other donors' samples. The DNA for the CDR3 is TGTGCCAGCAGCGTGATTACAGGGGGCGCTACGGCGGAAGCTTTCTTT. Its translation is CASSVITGGATAEAFF.